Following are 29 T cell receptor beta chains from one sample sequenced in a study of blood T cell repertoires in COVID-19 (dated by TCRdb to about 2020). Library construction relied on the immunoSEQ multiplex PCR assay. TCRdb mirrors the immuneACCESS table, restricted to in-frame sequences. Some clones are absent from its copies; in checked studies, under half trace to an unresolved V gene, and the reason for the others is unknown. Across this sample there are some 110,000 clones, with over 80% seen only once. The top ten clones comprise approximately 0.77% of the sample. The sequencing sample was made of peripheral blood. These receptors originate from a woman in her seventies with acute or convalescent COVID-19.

DNA of the CDR3: TGTGCCAGCAGTTACTCGAGTGGGGGCCCCCAAGATACGCAGTATTTT. Translation gives CASSYSSGGPQDTQYF. V gene TRBV6-5 combines with J gene TRBJ2-3; TRBD1 is a possible D gene (6 bases). Trimming cost V 0 bases and J 5 bases, with 15 bases left between them. CDR3 length: 16 amino acids. Germline V gene sequence: CDR1 MNHEY, CDR2 SVGAGI.

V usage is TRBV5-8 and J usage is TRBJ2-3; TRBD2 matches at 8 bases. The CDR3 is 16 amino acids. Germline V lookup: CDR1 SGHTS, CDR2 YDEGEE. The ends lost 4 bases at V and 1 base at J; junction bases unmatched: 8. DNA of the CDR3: TGTGCCAGCAGCCTGCGGCCCGGGAGGGGCACAGATACGCAGTATTTT. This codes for CASSLRPGRGTDTQYF.

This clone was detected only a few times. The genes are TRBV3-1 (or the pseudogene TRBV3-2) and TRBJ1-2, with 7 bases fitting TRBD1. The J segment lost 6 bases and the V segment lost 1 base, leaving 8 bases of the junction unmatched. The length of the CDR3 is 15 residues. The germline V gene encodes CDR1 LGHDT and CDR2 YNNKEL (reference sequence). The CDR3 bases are TGTGCCAGCAGCCAAGGTTACAGGGGCGTCGATGGCTACACCTTC. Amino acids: CASSQGYRGVDGYTF.

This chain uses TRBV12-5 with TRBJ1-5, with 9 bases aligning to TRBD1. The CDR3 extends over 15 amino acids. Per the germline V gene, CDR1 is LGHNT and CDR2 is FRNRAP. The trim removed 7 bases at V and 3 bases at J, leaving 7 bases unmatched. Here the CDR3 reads CASAAQGAHNQPQHF. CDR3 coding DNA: TGTGCTAGTGCCGCACAGGGGGCTCACAATCAGCCCCAGCATTTT.

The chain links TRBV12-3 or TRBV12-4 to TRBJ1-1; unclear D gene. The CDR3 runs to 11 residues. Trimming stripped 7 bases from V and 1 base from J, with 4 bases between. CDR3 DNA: TGTGCCAGCACCAAGAACACTGAAGCTTTCTTT. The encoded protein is CASTKNTEAFF.

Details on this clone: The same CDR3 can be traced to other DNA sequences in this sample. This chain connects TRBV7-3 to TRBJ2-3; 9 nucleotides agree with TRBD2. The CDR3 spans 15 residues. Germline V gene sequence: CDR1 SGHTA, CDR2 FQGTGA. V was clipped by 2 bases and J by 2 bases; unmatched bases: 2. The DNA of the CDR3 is TGTGCCAGCAGCTTAGCGGGAGGGTCCACAGATACGCAGTATTTT. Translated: CASSLAGGSTDTQYF. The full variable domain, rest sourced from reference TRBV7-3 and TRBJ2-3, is GAGVSQTPSNKVTEKGKYVELRCDPISGHTALYWYRQSLGQGPEFLIYFQGTGAADDSGLPNDRFFAVRPEGSVSTLKIQRTERGDSAVYLCASSLAGGSTDTQYFGPGTRLTVL.

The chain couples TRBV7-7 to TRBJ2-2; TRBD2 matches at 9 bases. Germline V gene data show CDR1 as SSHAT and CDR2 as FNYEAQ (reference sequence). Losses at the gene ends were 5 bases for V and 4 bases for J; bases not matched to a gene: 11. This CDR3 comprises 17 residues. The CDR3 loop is CASSPRGSGSSTGELFF. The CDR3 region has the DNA TGTGCCAGCAGCCCCCGGGGTAGCGGGAGTTCCACCGGGGAGCTGTTTTTT.

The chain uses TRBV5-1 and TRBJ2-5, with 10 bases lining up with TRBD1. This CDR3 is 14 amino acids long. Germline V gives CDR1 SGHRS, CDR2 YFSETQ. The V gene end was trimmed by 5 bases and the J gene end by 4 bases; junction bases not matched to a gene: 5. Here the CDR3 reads CASRQTGGRETQYF. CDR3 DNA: TGCGCCAGCAGGCAGACAGGGGGCAGAGAGACCCAGTACTTC.

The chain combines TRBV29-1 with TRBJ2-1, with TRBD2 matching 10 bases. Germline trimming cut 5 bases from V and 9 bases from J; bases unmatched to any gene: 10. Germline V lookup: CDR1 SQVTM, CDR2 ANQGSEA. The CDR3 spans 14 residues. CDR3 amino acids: CSVSGTSERVEQFF. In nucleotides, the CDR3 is TGCAGCGTTTCCGGGACTAGCGAGAGGGTTGAGCAGTTCTTC.

The CDR3 spells CASSSLGGTSPPIGELFF. In DNA form, the CDR3 reads TGTGCCAGCAGCTCTCTCGGCGGGACGTCTCCACCGATCGGGGAGCTGTTTTTT. The chain recombines TRBV9 with TRBJ2-2; weak D call: TRBD2 (6 bases). Per germline, CDR1 SGDLS and CDR2 YYNGEE. The CDR3 is 18 residues long. V lost 4 bases, J lost 7 bases, and 26 bases lay in between.

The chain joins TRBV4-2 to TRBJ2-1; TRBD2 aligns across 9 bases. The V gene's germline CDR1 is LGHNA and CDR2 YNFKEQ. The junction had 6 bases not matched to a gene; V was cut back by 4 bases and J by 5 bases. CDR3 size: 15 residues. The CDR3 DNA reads TGTGCCAGCAGCCCACGACTAGCGGATCACAATGAGCAGTTCTTC. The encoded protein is CASSPRLADHNEQFF.

CDR3 sequence (DNA): TGTGCCAGCAGCTTGAGCGACGGGGGAGTGGCACCCCTCCACTTT. The encoded protein is CASSLSDGGVAPLHF. This chain uses TRBV5-4 with TRBJ1-6; a possible D gene is TRBD1 (5 bases). Per the germline V gene, CDR1 is SGHNT and CDR2 is YYREEE (reference sequence). The CDR3 runs to 15 residues. The ends were cut back, 1 base at V and 11 bases at J, with 16 bases in the middle.

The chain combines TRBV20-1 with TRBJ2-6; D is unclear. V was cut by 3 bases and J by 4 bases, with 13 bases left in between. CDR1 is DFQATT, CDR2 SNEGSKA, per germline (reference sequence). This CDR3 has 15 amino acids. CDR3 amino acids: CSASSGSRGANVLTF. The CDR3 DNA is TGCAGTGCTAGTTCCGGGTCTAGAGGGGCCAACGTCCTGACTTTC.

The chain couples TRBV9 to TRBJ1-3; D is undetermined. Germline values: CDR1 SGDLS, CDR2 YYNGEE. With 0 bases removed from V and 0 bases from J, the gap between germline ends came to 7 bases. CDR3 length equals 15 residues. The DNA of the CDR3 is TGTGCCAGCAGCGTAGGGGCTATCTCTGGAAACACCATATATTTT. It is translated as CASSVGAISGNTIYF.

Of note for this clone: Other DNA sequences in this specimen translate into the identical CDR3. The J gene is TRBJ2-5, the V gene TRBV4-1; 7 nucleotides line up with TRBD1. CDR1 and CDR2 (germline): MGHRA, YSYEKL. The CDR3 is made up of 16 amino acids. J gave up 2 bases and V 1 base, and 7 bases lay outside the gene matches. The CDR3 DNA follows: TGCGCCAGCAGCCAAGGTCCTCCGGACAGGCAAGAGACCCAGTACTTC. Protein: CASSQGPPDRQETQYF.

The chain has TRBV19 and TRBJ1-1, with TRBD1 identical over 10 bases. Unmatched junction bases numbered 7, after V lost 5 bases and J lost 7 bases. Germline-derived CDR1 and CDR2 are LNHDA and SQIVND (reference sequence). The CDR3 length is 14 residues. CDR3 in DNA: TGTGCCAGTAGTCCCGACAGGGGGCTGGATGAAGCTTTCTTT. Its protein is CASSPDRGLDEAFF.

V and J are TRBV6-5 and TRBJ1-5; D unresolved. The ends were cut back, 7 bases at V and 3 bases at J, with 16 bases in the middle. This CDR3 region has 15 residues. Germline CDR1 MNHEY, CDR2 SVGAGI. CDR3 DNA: TGTGCCAGCACCCTAAACCGGGTCCCCAATCAGCCCCAGCATTTT. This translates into CASTLNRVPNQPQHF.

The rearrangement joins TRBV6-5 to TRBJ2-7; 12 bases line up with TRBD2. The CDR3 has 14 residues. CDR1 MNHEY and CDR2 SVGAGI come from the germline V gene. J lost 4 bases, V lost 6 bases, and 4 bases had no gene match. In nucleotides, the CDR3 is TGTGCCAGCAGCACCGGGACTAGCGGGTACGAGCAGTACTTC. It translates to CASSTGTSGYEQYF.

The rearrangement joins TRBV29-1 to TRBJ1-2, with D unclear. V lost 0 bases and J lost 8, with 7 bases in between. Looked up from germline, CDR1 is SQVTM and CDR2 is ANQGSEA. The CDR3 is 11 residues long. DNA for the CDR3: TGCAGCGTTGAAGATAGGAGAGGCTACACCTTC. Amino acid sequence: CSVEDRRGYTF.

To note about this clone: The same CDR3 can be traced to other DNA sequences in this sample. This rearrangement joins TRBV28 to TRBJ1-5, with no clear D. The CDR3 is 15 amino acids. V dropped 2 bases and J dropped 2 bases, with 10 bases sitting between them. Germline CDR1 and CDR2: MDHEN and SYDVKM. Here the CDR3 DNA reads TGTGCCAGCAGTTTAAGTCTAGCTGGCAATCAGCCCCAGCATTTT. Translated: CASSLSLAGNQPQHF.

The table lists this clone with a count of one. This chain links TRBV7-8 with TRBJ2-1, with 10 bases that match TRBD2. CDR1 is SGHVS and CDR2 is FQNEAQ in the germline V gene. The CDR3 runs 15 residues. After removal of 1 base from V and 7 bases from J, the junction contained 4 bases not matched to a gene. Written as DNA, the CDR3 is TGTGCCAGCAGCTTAGTAAGCGGGGGGGAAAATGAGCAGTTCTTC. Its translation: CASSLVSGGENEQFF.

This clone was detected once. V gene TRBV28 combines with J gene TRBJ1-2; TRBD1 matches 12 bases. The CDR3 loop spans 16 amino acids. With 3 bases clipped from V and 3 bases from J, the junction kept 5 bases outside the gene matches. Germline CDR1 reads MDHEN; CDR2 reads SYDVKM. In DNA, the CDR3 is TGTGCCAGCAGTTTCACCGGGACAGGGGGCCACTATGGCTACACCTTC. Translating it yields CASSFTGTGGHYGYTF.

The DNA for the CDR3 is TGTGCCAGCAGCGACGGACAGGACCCCGGGGACTACACCTTC. This sequence encodes CASSDGQDPGDYTF. The chain uses TRBV6-6 and TRBJ1-2; TRBD1 aligns across 7 bases. Germline V gene lookup returns CDR1 MNHNY and CDR2 SVGAGI (reference sequence). The CDR3 consists of 14 residues. Unmatched junction bases numbered 14, after V lost 6 bases and J lost 10 bases.

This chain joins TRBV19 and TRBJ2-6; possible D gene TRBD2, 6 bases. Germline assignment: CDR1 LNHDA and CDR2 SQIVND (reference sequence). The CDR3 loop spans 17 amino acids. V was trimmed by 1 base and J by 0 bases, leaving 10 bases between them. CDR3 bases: TGTGCCAGTAGTATAGGTGGGGGGAGCTCTGGGGCCAACGTCCTGACTTTC. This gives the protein CASSIGGGSSGANVLTF.

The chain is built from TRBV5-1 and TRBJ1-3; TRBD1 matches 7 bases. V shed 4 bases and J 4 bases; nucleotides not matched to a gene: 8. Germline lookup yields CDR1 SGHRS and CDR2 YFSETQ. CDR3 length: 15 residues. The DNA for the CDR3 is TGCGCCAGCAGCCTCGATACAGGGGTCGGAAACACCATATATTTT. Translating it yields CASSLDTGVGNTIYF.

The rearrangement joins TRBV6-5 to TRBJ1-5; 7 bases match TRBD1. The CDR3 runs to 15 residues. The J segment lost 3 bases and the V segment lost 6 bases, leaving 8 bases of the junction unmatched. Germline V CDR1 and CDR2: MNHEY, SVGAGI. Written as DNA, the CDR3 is TGTGCCAGCAGCCCCGGGACAGAATCCAATCAGCCCCAGCATTTT. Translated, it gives CASSPGTESNQPQHF.

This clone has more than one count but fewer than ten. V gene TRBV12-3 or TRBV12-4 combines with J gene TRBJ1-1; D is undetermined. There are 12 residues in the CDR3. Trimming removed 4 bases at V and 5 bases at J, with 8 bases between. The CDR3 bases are TGTGCCAGCAGTTCGGGTAGAACTGAAGCTTTCTTT. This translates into CASSSGRTEAFF.

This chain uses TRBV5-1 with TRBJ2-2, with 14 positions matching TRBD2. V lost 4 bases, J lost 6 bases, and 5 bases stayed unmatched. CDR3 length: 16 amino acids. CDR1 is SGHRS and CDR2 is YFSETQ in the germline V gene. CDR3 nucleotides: TGCGCCAGCAGCCCGGGACTAGCGGGAGTCCCCGGGGAGCTGTTTTTT. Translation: CASSPGLAGVPGELFF.

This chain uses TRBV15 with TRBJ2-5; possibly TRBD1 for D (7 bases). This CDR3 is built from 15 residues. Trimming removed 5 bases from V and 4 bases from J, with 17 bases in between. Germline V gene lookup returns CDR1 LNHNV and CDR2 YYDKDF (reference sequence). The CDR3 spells CATSSRRGPGETQYF. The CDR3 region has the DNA TGTGCCACCAGCTCAAGGAGGGGGCCGGGAGAGACCCAGTACTTC.